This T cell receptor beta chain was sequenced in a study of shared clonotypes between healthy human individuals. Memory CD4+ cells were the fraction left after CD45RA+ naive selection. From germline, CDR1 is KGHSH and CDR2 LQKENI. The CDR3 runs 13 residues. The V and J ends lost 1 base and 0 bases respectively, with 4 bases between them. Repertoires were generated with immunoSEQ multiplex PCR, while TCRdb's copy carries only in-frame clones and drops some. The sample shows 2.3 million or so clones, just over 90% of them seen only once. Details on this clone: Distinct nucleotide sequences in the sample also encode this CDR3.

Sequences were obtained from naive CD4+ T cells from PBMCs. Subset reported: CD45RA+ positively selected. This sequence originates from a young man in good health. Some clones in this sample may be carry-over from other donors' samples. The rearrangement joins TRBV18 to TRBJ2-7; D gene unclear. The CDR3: CASSPRDSYEQYF. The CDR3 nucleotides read TGTGCCAGCTCACCACGAGACTCCTACGAGCAGTACTTC.